This T cell receptor beta chain stems from a study of blood T cell repertoires in COVID-19. Study details: Italy, Spain and the United States were the sources of the convalescent and acute COVID-19 samples. PBMCs, B-cell-depleted T cells, or T cells were the source of the cDNA or gDNA that made up the material.

This clone was observed once. Methods used by the authors: From reference gene primer amplification, estimates of nucleated cell counts were derived. Produced via immunoSEQ multiplex PCR; TCRdb's table is partial and in-frame only. V and J calls and clone size follow that table, whereas D and trimming were derived from the DNA. In the table there are more than 250,000 clones, approximately 89% of which are singletons. Patients from Seattle were sampled longitudinally, starting during active infection. In germline, CDR1 is LNHDA, CDR2 SQIVND (reference sequence). J lost 6 bases, V lost 3 bases, and 10 bases had no gene match. This CDR3 is 17 amino acids long.

Material: peripheral blood. The clonotype originates from a woman aged 25 to 45 with COVID-19, enrolled during active disease. The V call is TRBV19, the J call TRBJ2-1; 11 bases are shared with TRBD2. CDR3 residues: CASSMVGLAGGSNEQFF. CDR3 sequence (DNA): TGTGCCAGTAGTATGGTCGGTCTAGCGGGGGGAAGCAATGAGCAGTTCTTC.